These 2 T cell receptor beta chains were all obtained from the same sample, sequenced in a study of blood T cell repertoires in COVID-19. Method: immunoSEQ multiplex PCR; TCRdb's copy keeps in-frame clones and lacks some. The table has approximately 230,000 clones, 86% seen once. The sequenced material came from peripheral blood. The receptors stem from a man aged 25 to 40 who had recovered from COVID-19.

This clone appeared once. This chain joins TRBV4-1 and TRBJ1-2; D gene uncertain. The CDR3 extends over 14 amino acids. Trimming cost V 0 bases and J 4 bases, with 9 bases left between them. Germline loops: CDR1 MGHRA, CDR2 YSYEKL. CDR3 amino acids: CASSQDSQFYGYTF. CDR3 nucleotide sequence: TGCGCCAGCAGCCAAGATTCACAGTTCTATGGCTACACCTTC.

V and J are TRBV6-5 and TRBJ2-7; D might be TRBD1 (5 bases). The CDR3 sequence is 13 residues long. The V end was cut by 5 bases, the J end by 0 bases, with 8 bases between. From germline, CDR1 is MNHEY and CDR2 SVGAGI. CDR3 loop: CASSKTASYEQYF. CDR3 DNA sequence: TGTGCCAGCAGTAAGACAGCCTCCTACGAGCAGTACTTC.